This T cell receptor beta chain comes out of a study of cytomegalovirus exposure and HLA in healthy donors. PCR involved 60 Vbeta and 13 Jbeta primers. Profiled with immunoSEQ multiplex PCR; TCRdb holds only in-frame clones, not every one. The sample consists of roughly 170,000 clones, 80% to 90% of them appearing once. The germline V gene has CDR1 SEHNR and CDR2 FQNEAQ (reference sequence). The CDR3 has 14 residues. V gave up 5 bases and J gave up 0 bases, with 7 bases separating them. Turning to this clone: Its antigen is not known.

Findings and limits, study-wide: Association of a missense DCLRE1C variant with TCR beta V- and J-gene trimming was reported in a later analysis. HLA-A and HLA-B allele assignments for most subjects were reportedly predicted accurately using TCR beta sequences. The productive fraction for most TCR beta V segments was about 90% or about 30% in an earlier analysis. In vitro work confirmed that a few CMV-associated chains recognize CMV antigens.

The sequenced material came from PBMCs. The chain carries TRBV7-9 and TRBJ2-2; D is uncertain. The sequence was collected from a woman under 30 in good health and CMV-seronegative. The CDR3 loop reads CASSGPSNTGELFF. Here the CDR3 DNA reads TGTGCCAGCAGCGGGCCCTCGAACACCGGGGAGCTGTTTTTT.